One and the same sample provided the 16 T cell receptor beta chains below, sequenced in a study of OX40 agonist ivuxolimab in advanced cancers. The method was immunoSEQ multiplex PCR; TCRdb's version includes in-frame clones alone and lacks a portion of them. The data show about 21,000 clones, roughly 80% seen once. The sample here was CD4+ or CD8+ T cells sorted from blood, taken in a trial of the OX40 agonist ivuxolimab. The receptor set was obtained from an adult with an advanced solid tumor such as melanoma, head and neck, liver or kidney cancer.

This chain joins TRBV6-5 and TRBJ1-1; 9 nucleotides align to TRBD1. CDR3 size: 14 residues. Germline CDR1 is MNHEY and CDR2 is SVGAGI. V lost 5 bases and J lost 4; bases outside the gene matches: 5. The CDR3 protein is CASSGDRAGTEAFF. In DNA, the CDR3 is TGTGCCAGCAGTGGGGACAGGGCCGGCACTGAAGCTTTCTTT.

The V and J genes are TRBV7-9 and TRBJ2-2; 8 bases map to TRBD1. The V segment lost 4 bases and the J segment 3 bases; nucleotides outside the gene matches: 7. The CDR3 is made up of 16 amino acids. The germline V gene has CDR1 SEHNR and CDR2 FQNEAQ (reference sequence). The CDR3 reads CASSSPGGADTGELFF. CDR3 nucleotide sequence: TGTGCCAGCAGCTCCCCAGGGGGCGCGGACACCGGGGAGCTGTTTTTT.

The genes are TRBV6-5 and TRBJ1-2; D is ambiguous. V lost 0 bases and J 8 bases, leaving 10 bases between the germline ends. The CDR3 contains 13 residues. Germline loops: CDR1 MNHEY, CDR2 SVGAGI. In DNA, the CDR3 is TGTGCCAGCAGTTACTCGAGCTACCGGGGCTACACCTTC. It yields the protein CASSYSSYRGYTF.

CDR3 sequence reads: CASSSDLGVGKTQYF. For the CDR3, the DNA is TGTGCCAGCAGCTCCGACTTAGGGGTGGGGAAGACCCAGTACTTC. This rearrangement joins TRBV7-2 to TRBJ2-5, with D possibly TRBD1 on 5 matching bases. The CDR3 contains 15 residues. Germline V CDR1 and CDR2: SGHTA, FQGNSA. Deletions cut 4 bases from V and 6 bases from J, with 18 bases between.

The gene calls are TRBV4-1 and TRBJ1-3; possibly TRBD1 for D (6 bases). The germline V gene has CDR1 MGHRA and CDR2 YSYEKL. This CDR3 has 16 amino acids. Trimming cost V 3 bases and J 4 bases, with 16 bases left between them. The CDR3 DNA follows: TGCGCCAGCAGCCATCCCCACGGGGGCTCCGGAAACACCATATATTTT. It is translated as CASSHPHGGSGNTIYF.

The rearrangement joins TRBV7-8 to TRBJ2-1, with 7 nucleotides matching TRBD2. CDR1 and CDR2 (germline): SGHVS, FQNEAQ. Germline trimming cut 1 base from V and 6 bases from J; bases unmatched to any gene: 3. The CDR3 is 14 residues long. CDR3 residues: CASSLVAGSNEQFF. DNA for the CDR3: TGTGCCAGCAGCTTAGTAGCGGGCAGCAATGAGCAGTTCTTC.

V usage is TRBV6-5 and J usage is TRBJ1-2; D ambiguous. CDR3 length: 14 amino acids. Germline CDR1 MNHEY, CDR2 SVGAGI. The germline V and J ends were trimmed by 0 bases and 4 bases, with 9 bases remaining between them. The CDR3 region is CASSYSAGFYGYTF. As DNA, the CDR3 is TGTGCCAGCAGTTACTCGGCGGGGTTCTATGGCTACACCTTC.

This sequence joins TRBV7-8 and TRBJ1-4; no clear D. Germline V gene data show CDR1 as SGHVS and CDR2 as FQNEAQ. The CDR3 runs to 15 residues. The V end was cut by 5 bases, the J end by 5 bases, with 15 bases between. The DNA for the CDR3 is TGTGCCAGCAGCGTCCTCGGCAGGCAAAATGAAAAACTGTTTTTT. As protein: CASSVLGRQNEKLFF. Full variable domain (missing parts from reference TRBV7-8 and TRBJ1-4): GAGVSQSPRYKVAKRGQDVALRCDPISGHVSLFWYQQALGQGPEFLTYFQNEAQLDKSGLPSDRFFAERPEGSVSTLKIQRTQQEDSAVYLCASSVLGRQNEKLFFGSGTQLSVL.

The chain links TRBV4-1 to TRBJ1-2, with a tentative D call TRBD1 (5 bases). Germline CDR1 reads MGHRA; CDR2 reads YSYEKL. V lost 0 bases and J lost 0, with 8 bases in between. CDR3 length equals 15 residues. CDR3 bases: TGCGCCAGCAGCCAAGATAAGGGGACTAACTATGGCTACACCTTC. As protein: CASSQDKGTNYGYTF.

A word on this clone: A read error may account for a junction end that differs from germline. The J gene is TRBJ2-7, the V gene TRBV5-4; D call uncertain. The CDR3 loop spans 16 amino acids. Germline V gives CDR1 SGHNT, CDR2 YYREEE (reference sequence). The CDR3 DNA reads TGCGCCAGCAGCCAAGAACCGGGCCTCCTTTCCTACGAGCAGTACTTC. This encodes CASSQEPGLLSYEQYF.

The CDR3 DNA sequence: TGTGCCAGTAGTAGCCCCGGGACTAGCGGGAGCCGAGATACGCAGTATTTT. Translation gives CASSSPGTSGSRDTQYF. V is TRBV19 and J is TRBJ2-3; 14 nucleotides agree with TRBD2. The V gene end was trimmed by 4 bases and the J gene end by 5 bases; junction bases not matched to a gene: 8. Germline V CDR1 and CDR2: LNHDA, SQIVND (reference sequence). The CDR3 is 17 residues long.

This clone was detected only once. The chain has TRBV7-9 and TRBJ1-2, with D tentatively TRBD1 (5 bases). V gave up 5 bases and J gave up 7 bases, with 17 bases separating them. Germline V gene data show CDR1 as SEHNR and CDR2 as FQNEAQ (reference sequence). The CDR3 totals 14 residues. In nucleotides, the CDR3 is TGTGCCAGCAGCCCCCCGACAGATGCATCTGGCTACACCTTC. Translating gives CASSPPTDASGYTF.

This clone has a count of ten or more. V usage is TRBV11-2 and J usage is TRBJ2-1; 13 bases align to TRBD2. Germline lookup yields CDR1 SGHAT and CDR2 FQNNGV. This CDR3 is 16 amino acids long. The J segment lost 7 bases and the V segment lost 7 bases, leaving 10 bases of the junction unmatched. CDR3 DNA: TGTGCCAGCACCTTTCCGGGACTAGCGGGACTTAATGAGCAGTTCTTC. It yields the protein CASTFPGLAGLNEQFF.

There are a few counts of this clone. This sequence joins TRBV6-5 and TRBJ1-4; TRBD1 matches 7 bases. The CDR3 loop spans 15 amino acids. CDR1 MNHEY and CDR2 SVGAGI come from the germline V gene. With V trimmed by 7 bases and J by 0 bases, 5 bases remained unmatched. CDR3 DNA: TGTGCCAGCACTTGGACAGGATCAACTAATGAAAAACTGTTTTTT. Translated: CASTWTGSTNEKLFF.

A single count supports this clone. This rearrangement joins TRBV27 to TRBJ2-5; 9 positions agree with TRBD1. V lost 5 bases, J lost 9 bases, and 7 bases stayed unmatched. This CDR3 spans 13 amino acids. Per the germline V gene, CDR1 is MNHEY and CDR2 is SMNVEV (reference sequence). CDR3 sequence (DNA): TGTGCCAGCAGTCCATGGACAGGGGAGTCCCAGTACTTC. Its translation is CASSPWTGESQYF.

The chain couples TRBV9 to TRBJ2-2; weak D call: TRBD2 (5 bases). The V end lost 2 bases, the J end lost 0 bases, and 14 bases lay between the germline ends. The CDR3 is 17 residues long. CDR1 and CDR2 from the germline V gene are SGDLS and YYNGEE. CDR3 in DNA: TGTGCCAGCAGCGTTTCAGTCAGCGGAACGAACACCGGGGAGCTGTTTTTT. This sequence encodes CASSVSVSGTNTGELFF. Looking up the rest from reference TRBV9 and TRBJ2-2 gives the full variable domain: DSGVTQTPKHLITATGQRVTLRCSPRSGDLSVYWYQQSLDQGLQFLIQYYNGEERAKGNILERFSAQQFPDLHSELNLSSLELGDSALYFCASSVSVSGTNTGELFFGEGSRLTVL.